This TCR beta chain was identified in a study of cytomegalovirus exposure and HLA in healthy donors. Study-level points and caveats: Cytomegalovirus association was assigned to more than 150 TCR beta chains. Another analysis was done later, and it associated approximately 17,000 TCR beta sequences with HLA alleles at 0.05 false discovery rate. Earlier findings revealed that most TCR beta V segments proved productive either about 90% or about 30% of the time.

The PCR contained 60 Vbeta and 13 Jbeta primers. The repertoire was sequenced with immunoSEQ multiplex PCR; TCRdb's copy has only in-frame clones and lacks some. This table holds 90,000 or so clones, about two thirds found once. As to this clone: Its target is unknown.

This clonotype was sampled from a boy between 10 and 17 years old in good health and CMV-seropositive. The source material was PBMCs.

The CDR3 nucleotides are TGTGCCAGCAGCGGGCCCTCTAGCGGGAGTAGGGCCGGGGAGCTGTTTTTT. It is translated as CASSGPSSGSRAGELFF. The J gene is TRBJ2-2, the V gene TRBV5-4, with TRBD2 matching 10 bases. CDR3 size: 17 residues. V dropped 4 bases and J dropped 6; count of bases not matched to a gene: 12. Germline assignment: CDR1 SGHNT and CDR2 YYREEE (reference sequence).